This TCR beta chain was sequenced in a study of shared clonotypes between healthy human individuals. The data were produced by immunoSEQ multiplex PCR, yet TCRdb's version contains in-frame clones alone and is incomplete. The sample records approximately 2,300,000 clones, just under 95% being singletons. Germline CDR1 and CDR2: MNHEY and SMNVEV (reference sequence). CDR3 size: 11 residues. The V and J ends lost 8 bases and 6 bases, in that order; junction bases with no gene match: 3. Among the donors, all were Caucasian adults who lived in Nashville, Tennessee. The V call is TRBV27, the J call TRBJ2-7, with 8 bases matching TRBD2. Sequencing was done on a sample of naive CD4+ T cells from PBMCs. Subset indicated: CD45RA+ positively selected. The TCR was taken from a man between 18 and 35 years old in good health. Some clones in this sample may be carry-over from other donors' samples. For the CDR3, the DNA is TGTGCCAGCGCCCGGGGGGGCGAGCAGTACTTC. This gives the protein CASARGGEQYF.